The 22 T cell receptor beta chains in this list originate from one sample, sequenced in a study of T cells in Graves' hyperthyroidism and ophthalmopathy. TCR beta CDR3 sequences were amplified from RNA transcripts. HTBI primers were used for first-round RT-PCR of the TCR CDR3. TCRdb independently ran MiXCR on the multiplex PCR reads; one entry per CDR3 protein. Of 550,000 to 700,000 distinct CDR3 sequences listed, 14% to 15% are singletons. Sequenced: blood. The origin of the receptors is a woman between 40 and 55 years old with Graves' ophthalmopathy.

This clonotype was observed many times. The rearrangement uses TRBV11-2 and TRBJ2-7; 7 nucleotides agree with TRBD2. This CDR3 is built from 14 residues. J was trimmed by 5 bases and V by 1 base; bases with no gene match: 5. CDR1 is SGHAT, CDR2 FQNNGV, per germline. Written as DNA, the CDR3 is TGTGCCAGCAGCTTAGGGGGCGGGAGTAACGAGCAGTACTTC. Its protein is CASSLGGGSNEQYF.

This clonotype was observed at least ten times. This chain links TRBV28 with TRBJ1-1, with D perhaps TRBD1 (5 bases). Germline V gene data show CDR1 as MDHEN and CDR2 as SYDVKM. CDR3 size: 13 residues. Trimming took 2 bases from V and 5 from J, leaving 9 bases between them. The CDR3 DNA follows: TGTGCCAGCAGTTTAACGCAGGGAACTGAAGCTTTCTTT. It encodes CASSLTQGTEAFF.

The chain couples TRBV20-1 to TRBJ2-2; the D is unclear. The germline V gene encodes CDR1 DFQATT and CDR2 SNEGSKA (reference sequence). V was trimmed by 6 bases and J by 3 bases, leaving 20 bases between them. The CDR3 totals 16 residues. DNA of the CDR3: TGCAGTGCCCGAAGCTCGCAGGAGCGTTACACCGGGGAGCTGTTTTTT. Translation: CSARSSQERYTGELFF.

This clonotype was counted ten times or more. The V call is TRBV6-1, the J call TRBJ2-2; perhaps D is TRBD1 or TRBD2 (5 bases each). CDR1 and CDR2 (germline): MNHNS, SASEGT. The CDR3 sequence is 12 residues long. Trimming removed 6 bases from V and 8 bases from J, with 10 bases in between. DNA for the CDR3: TGTGCCAGCAGCACCTGGGGGGGGGAGCTGTTTTTT. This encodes CASSTWGGELFF.

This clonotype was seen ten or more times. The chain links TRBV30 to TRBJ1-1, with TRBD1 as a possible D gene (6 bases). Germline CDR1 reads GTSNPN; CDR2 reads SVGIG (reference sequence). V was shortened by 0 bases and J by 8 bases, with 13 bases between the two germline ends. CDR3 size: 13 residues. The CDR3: CAWSVFTGQEAFF. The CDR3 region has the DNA TGTGCCTGGAGTGTATTCACAGGGCAGGAAGCTTTCTTT.

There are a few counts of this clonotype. This chain's CDR3 is CASRLGGTASYEQYF. DNA for the CDR3: TGTGCCAGCAGACTTGGGGGGACAGCCTCCTACGAGCAGTACTTC. The rearrangement uses TRBV28 and TRBJ2-7; D is possibly TRBD1 (7 bases). V gave up 6 bases and J gave up 0 bases, with 15 bases separating them. The CDR3 is 15 residues long. CDR1 and CDR2 (germline): MDHEN, SYDVKM. Full variable domain (rest looked up from reference TRBV28 and TRBJ2-7): DVKVTQSSRYLVKRTGEKVFLECVQDMDHENMFWYRQDPGLGLRLIYFSYDVKMKEKGDIPEGYSVSREKKERFSLILESASTNQTSMYLCASRLGGTASYEQYFGPGTRLTVT.

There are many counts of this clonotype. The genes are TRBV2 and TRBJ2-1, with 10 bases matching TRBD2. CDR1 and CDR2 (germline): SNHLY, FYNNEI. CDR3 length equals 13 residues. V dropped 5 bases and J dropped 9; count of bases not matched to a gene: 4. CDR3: CASSSIAGGEQFF. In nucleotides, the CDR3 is TGTGCCAGCAGTTCTATAGCGGGAGGTGAGCAGTTCTTC.

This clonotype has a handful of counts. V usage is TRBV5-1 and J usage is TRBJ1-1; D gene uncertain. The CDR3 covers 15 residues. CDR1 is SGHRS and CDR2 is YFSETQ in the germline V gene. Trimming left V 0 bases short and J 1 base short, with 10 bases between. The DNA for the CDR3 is TGCGCCAGCAGCTTGGATGGGAGAGGGAACACTGAAGCTTTCTTT. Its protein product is CASSLDGRGNTEAFF.

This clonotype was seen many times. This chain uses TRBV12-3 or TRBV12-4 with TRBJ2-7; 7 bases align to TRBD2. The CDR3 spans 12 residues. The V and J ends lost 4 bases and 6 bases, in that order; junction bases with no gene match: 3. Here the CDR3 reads CASSWREGEQYF. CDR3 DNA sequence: TGTGCCAGCAGTTGGAGGGAGGGCGAGCAGTACTTC.

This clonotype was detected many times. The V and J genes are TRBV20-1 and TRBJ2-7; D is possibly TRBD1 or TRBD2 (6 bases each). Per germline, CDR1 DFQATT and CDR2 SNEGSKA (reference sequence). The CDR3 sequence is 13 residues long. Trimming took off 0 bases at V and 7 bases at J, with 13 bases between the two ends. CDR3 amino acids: CSARDTGAGEQYF. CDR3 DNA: TGCAGTGCTAGAGATACGGGGGCGGGGGAGCAGTACTTC.

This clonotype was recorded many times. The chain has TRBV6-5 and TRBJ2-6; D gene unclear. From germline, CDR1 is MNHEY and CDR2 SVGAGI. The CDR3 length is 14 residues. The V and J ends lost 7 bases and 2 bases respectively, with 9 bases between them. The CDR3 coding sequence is TGTGCCAGCAAGTTTAGGACTGGGGCCAACGTCCTGACTTTC. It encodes CASKFRTGANVLTF.

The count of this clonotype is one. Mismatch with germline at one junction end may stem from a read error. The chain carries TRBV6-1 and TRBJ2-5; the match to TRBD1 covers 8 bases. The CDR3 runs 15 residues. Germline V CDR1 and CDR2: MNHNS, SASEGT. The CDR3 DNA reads TGTGCCGGCAGTATCAACCGACAGGGGCAAGAGACCCAGTACTTC. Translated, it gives CAGSINRQGQETQYF.

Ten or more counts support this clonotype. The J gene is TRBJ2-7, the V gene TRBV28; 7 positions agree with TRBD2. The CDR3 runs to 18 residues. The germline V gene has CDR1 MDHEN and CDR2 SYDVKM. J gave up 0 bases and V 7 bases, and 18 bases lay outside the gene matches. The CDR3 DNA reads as TGTGCCAGCACCACCGGGACTATCATCCTTCTAAGCTCCTACGAGCAGTACTTC. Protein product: CASTTGTIILLSSYEQYF.

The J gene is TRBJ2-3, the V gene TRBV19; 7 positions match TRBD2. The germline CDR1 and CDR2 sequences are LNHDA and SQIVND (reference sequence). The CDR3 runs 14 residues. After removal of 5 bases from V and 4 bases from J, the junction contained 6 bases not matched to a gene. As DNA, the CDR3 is TGTGCCAGTAGTCCCCGGACTAGTTCAGATACGCAGTATTTT. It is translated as CASSPRTSSDTQYF.

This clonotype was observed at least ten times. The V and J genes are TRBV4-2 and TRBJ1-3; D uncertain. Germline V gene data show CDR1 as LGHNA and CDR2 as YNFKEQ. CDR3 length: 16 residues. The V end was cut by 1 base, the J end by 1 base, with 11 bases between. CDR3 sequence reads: CASSQVAGNSGNTIYF. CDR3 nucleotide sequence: TGTGCCAGCAGCCAAGTAGCAGGAAATTCTGGAAACACCATATATTTT.

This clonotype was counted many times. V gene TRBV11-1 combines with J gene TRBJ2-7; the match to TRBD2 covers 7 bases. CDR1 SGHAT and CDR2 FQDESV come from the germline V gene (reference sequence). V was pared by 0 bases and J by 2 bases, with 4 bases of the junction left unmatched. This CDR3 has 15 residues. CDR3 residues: CASSLARLATYEQYF. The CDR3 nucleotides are TGTGCCAGCAGCTTAGCAAGACTAGCAACCTACGAGCAGTACTTC.

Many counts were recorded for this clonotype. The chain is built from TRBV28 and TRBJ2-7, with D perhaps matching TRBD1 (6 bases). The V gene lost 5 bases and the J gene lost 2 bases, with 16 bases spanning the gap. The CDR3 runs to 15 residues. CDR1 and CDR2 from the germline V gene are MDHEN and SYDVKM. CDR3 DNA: TGTGCCAGCAGTCAACCGACAGGAATAACCTACGAGCAGTACTTC. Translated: CASSQPTGITYEQYF.

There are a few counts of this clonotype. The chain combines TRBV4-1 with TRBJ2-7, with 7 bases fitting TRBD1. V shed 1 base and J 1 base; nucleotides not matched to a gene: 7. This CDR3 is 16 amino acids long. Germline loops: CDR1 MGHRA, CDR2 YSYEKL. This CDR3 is CASSQATTGVSYEQYF. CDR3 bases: TGCGCCAGCAGCCAAGCAACTACAGGGGTGTCCTACGAGCAGTACTTC.

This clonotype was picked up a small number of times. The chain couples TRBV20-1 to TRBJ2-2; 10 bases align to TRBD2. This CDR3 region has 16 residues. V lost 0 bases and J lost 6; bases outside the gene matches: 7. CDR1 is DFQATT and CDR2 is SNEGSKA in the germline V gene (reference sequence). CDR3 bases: TGCAGTGCTAGAGATTGGGCTAGCGGGAGCCCCGGGGAGCTGTTTTTT. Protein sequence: CSARDWASGSPGELFF.

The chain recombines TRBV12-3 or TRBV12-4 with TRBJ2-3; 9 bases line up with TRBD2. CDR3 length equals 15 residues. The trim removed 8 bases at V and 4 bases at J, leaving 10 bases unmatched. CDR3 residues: CASFRWLAGSDTQYF. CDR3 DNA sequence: TGTGCCAGCTTTCGGTGGCTAGCGGGATCAGATACGCAGTATTTT.

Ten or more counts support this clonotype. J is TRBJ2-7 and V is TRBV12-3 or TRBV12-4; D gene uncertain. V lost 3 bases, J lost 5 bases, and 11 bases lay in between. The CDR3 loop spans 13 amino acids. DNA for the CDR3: TGTGCCAGCAGTTTGGATTCTAGGAACGAGCAGTACTTC. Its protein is CASSLDSRNEQYF.

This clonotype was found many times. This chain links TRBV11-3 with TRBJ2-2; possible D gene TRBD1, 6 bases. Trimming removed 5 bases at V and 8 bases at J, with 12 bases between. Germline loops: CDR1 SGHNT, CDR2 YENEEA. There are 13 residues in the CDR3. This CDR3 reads CASSTHTGGELFF. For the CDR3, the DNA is TGTGCCAGCAGCACACACACAGGGGGGGAGCTGTTTTTT.